This T cell receptor (beta chain) was identified in a study of human T cells and chemical hapten exposure. Study details: Across samples, TCR yields varied, mostly owing to small differences in pooled library volumes.

Study observations and caveats: PT1 expanded TCR numbers tracked positively with patch test score.

Specified time point: patch test 3, about 24 weeks after DPC sensitization. The treatment was: therapeutic diphenylcyclopropenone sensitization with weekly scalp DPC. Extraction of total RNA was performed on unfractionated whole blood. Only after blood had been drawn was each patch test applied. After removal of 0 bases from V and 3 bases from J, the junction contained 8 bases not matched to a gene. The CDR3 is 18 amino acids. Germline CDR1 reads LGHDT; CDR2 reads YNNKEL (reference sequence). This clonotype appeared many times. No antigen is known for it. Attachment of unique molecular identifiers to individual cDNA molecules was performed in the library. In TCRdb, the RACE reads were re-called with MiXCR into one record per CDR3 protein. The sample holds around 40,000 distinct CDR3 sequences, roughly 12% seen once.

The source is a woman in her 40s with alopecia areata. Some clones in this sample may be carry-over from other donors' samples. J is TRBJ2-3 and V is TRBV3-1; the match to TRBD2 covers 11 bases. The starting material was whole blood, obtained in connection with sensitization to the hapten diphenylcyclopropenone (DPC). The CDR3 coding sequence is TGTGCCAGCAGCCAAGATCCTAGCGGGAGGATGTCGACAGATACGCAGTATTTT. This encodes CASSQDPSGRMSTDTQYF.